This T cell receptor beta chain was recovered during a study of Ad26.COV2.S vaccination and SARS-CoV-2 variants. Generated by immunoSEQ multiplex PCR, the TCRdb table keeps only in-frame clones and is missing some. The sample contains about 320,000 clones, 85% of which appear only once. Treatment defined: 15 to 20 received Ad26.COV2.S at low or high dose, single or two shots; several received placebo; per-sample allocation not given. Each sample was drawn 63 days after the first injection (of vaccine or placebo). The V gene's germline CDR1 is MNHNS and CDR2 SASEGT. CDR3 size: 15 residues. V gave up 2 bases and J gave up 1 base; unmatched junction bases: 0. Note on this clone: A much larger clone sits a single nucleotide away, making a read error possible. Other DNA sequences in the sample encode the same CDR3.

This chain connects TRBV6-1 to TRBJ2-5; the match to TRBD2 covers 11 bases. This receptor was taken from a person between 18 and 65 years old who received the Ad26.COV2.S COVID-19 vaccine or a placebo. The starting material was peripheral blood, obtained in a trial of Ad26.COV2.S vaccine versus placebo. Here the CDR3 reads CASSELAGGQETQYF. The CDR3 region has the DNA TGTGCCAGCAGTGAACTAGCGGGGGGCCAAGAGACCCAGTACTTC.